These 3 T cell receptor beta chains share one sample of origin, sequenced in a study of blood T cell repertoires in COVID-19. Some clones are missing from TCRdb's copy, which holds only in-frame ones; the method was immunoSEQ multiplex PCR. The table has 80,000 to 85,000 clones, about 86% seen once. The sequenced sample consisted of peripheral blood. The receptors derive from a woman of 80 years or more with acute or convalescent COVID-19.

The rearrangement links TRBV3-1 (or the pseudogene TRBV3-2) to TRBJ1-2; unclear D gene. CDR3 length: 11 amino acids. Deletions cut 3 bases from V and 7 bases from J, with 6 bases between. Germline CDR1 and CDR2: LGHDT and YNNKEL (reference sequence). CDR3 in DNA: TGTGCCAGCAGCCAGAGGGCTGGCTACACCTTC. This sequence encodes CASSQRAGYTF.

The V and J genes are TRBV18 and TRBJ1-3, with D possibly TRBD1 on 6 matching bases. The CDR3 sequence is 17 residues long. V was shortened by 3 bases and J by 0 bases, with 15 bases between the two germline ends. Germline V gene sequence: CDR1 KGHSH, CDR2 LQKENI. In DNA, the CDR3 is TGTGCCAGCTCACCTTGGACAGAACTCAGCTCTGGAAACACCATATATTTT. This gives the protein CASSPWTELSSGNTIYF.

V and J are TRBV18 and TRBJ1-1; tentatively, D is TRBD1 (5 bases). Trimming took 5 bases from V and 0 from J, leaving 16 bases between them. The CDR3 has 16 amino acids. Looked up from germline, CDR1 is KGHSH and CDR2 is LQKENI. CDR3 DNA: TGTGCCAGCTCATCGAAAACCGGGACTTTGAACACTGAAGCTTTCTTT. Translating it yields CASSSKTGTLNTEAFF.